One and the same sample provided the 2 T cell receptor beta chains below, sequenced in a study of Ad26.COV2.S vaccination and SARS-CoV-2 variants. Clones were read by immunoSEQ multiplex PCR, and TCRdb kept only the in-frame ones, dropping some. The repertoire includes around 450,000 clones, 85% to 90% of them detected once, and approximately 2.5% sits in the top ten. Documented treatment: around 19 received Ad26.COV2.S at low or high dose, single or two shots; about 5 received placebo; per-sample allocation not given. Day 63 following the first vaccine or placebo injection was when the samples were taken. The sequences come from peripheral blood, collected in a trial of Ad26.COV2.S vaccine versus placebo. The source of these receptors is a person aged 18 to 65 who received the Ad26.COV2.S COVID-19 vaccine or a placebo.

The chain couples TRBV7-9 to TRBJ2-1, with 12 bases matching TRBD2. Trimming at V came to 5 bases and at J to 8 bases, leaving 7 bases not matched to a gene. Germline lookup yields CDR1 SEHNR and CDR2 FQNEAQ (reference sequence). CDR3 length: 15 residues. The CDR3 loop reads CASSPWTSGKDEQFF. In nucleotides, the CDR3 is TGTGCCAGCAGCCCCTGGACTAGCGGGAAGGATGAGCAGTTCTTC. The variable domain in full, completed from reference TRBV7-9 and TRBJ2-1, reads DTGVSQNPRHKITKRGQNVTFRCDPISEHNRLYWYRQTLGQGPEFLTYFQNEAQLEKSRLLSDRFSAERPKGSFSTLEIQRTEQGDSAMYLCASSPWTSGKDEQFFGPGTRLTVL.

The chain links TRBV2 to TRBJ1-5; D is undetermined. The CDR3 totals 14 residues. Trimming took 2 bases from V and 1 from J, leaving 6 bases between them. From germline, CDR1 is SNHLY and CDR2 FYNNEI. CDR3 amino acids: CASSENESNQPQHF. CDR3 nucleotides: TGTGCCAGCAGTGAAAACGAAAGCAATCAGCCCCAGCATTTT.